This entry features one T cell receptor (beta chain) sequence. Its antigen is still unknown. One base away there is no much larger clone; base qualities are not given. Receptor amplification or capture employed the immunoSEQ multiplex PCR assay. The multiplex PCR relied on a mix of 60 forward primers for TCR Vbeta segments and 13 reverse primers for TCR Jbeta segments. Amplification of the CDR3 region of rearranged TCR beta genes was performed with a multiplex PCR assay on genomic DNA. Amplified TCR beta libraries were sequenced as 87-base-pair reads on the Illumina HiSeq System. Processing in the source paper ran as follows. A later analysis counted approximately 76 million unique TCR beta chains across the 666 repertoires, and some 12 million of these chains were shared by at least two donors. A nearest-neighbor algorithm error-corrected the raw reads and collapsed the reads into unique sequences, merging closely related sequences to remove PCR and sequencing errors. To assign V, D and J gene segments, CDR3 sequences were aligned to IMGT reference sequences. For a sequence to be retained, a match of at least six nucleotides to both a V gene segment and a J gene segment was required. Rearrangements were classified as productive when the CDR3 lacked stop codons and remained in frame with V and J, and all other rearrangements were classified as non-productive. CDR3 was defined by IMGT convention, running from the second conserved V-encoded cysteine to the conserved J-encoded phenylalanine. The earlier analysis of about 620 of the donors excluded sequences that lacked an unambiguous match to a single V gene segment. In an earlier analysis of around 600 of the donors, V segments were called functional above 56.7% productive rearrangements and were called segregating when the between-donor standard deviation exceeded 5%. To diagnose cytomegalovirus status from the catalog of TCR beta chain sequences, a statistical classification framework was built. In a later analysis, TCR nucleotide sequences were compared against IMGT/GENE-DB human TR gene sequences so that V and J genes could be assigned. Using the TCRdist pipeline, a later analysis assigned CDR3 sequences along with most-parsimonious VDJ recombination scenarios. In a later analysis, each TCR beta chain was defined by its CDR3 amino acid sequence together with its V-gene family, and reads without a unique V-gene family were excluded. In a later analysis, approximately 590 highly shared, low-generation-probability nucleotide sequences were removed to address suspected cross-contamination and a sequencing artifact. For each public chain, a later analysis derived a clonal expansion index from normalized ranks of inferred template counts within each repertoire. In a later analysis, generation probabilities were computed using a VDJ recombination model fitted to out-of-frame rearrangements, and the results were checked against IGoR. Hypergeometric tests were used in a later analysis to score TCR-TCR, TCR-HLA and TCR-CMV co-occurrence, with a repertoire-size bias correction applied to the TCR pairs. A later analysis estimated false discovery rates by permuting HLA or CMV assignments 20 times. In a later analysis, co-occurring TCRs were grouped using DBSCAN, with TCRdist sequence similarity added in when clustering inside HLA-allele-positive subsets. For co-occurrence clustering, repertoires with fewer than 30,000 or more than 120,000 public chains were excluded, along with about five repertoires with anomalous nucleotide sharing. What TCRdb holds here is the immuneACCESS table cut down to in-frame rearrangements. Part of the clones is not present; checked against another copy, under half of the missing clones reflect an unresolved V gene, and the others are unexplained. V, J and clone size are taken as reported in that table, and D and trimming were inferred from the DNA itself. The sample table holds more than 95,000 clones, of which 75% to 80% were seen once. The ten most abundant clones make up around 4% of the sample.

The cohort was made up of 666 healthy bone marrow donors. Cohort members were all nominally healthy when sampled, although unrecorded immune exposures were likely present. The donor was CMV seronegative and was included in the group of over 300 seronegative cohort members. A peripheral blood sample was provided by each donor, and peripheral blood mononuclear cells were used for TCR beta sequencing. Genomic DNA extraction from the blood cell samples was performed with the Qiagen DNeasy Blood Extraction Kit. Its CDR3 holds 15 amino acids, cysteine through phenylalanine. The entry retains the CDR3 DNA only, 45 bases that are in frame from base 1. Germline trimming amounts to 7 bases on V and 4 bases on J, with 7 as the count of junction bases outside the gene matches. CDR1 SEHNR and CDR2 FQNEAQ were looked up in the germline V gene (reference sequence). This sample is part of a study of cytomegalovirus exposure and HLA in healthy donors (dated 2017 in TCRdb). About the investigation overall: An earlier analysis of some 600 of the donors reported about 300 Gb of sequence data and around 100 million unique TCR beta sequences obtained from roughly 170 million T cells. Approximately 300 gigabases of sequencing data and 70 million to 100 million unique TCR sequences made up an early release that covered approximately 700 HLA-typed donors. Of the roughly 400 genotyped donors, around 81% fell in the genetic ancestry cluster associated with self-reported Caucasian donors. The study aimed to test whether cataloging public T cell receptors could reveal signatures of past pathogen exposure. The study used immunosequencing to profile the T cell repertoires of some 600 subjects and linked those repertoires to cytomegalovirus serostatus. Along with the roughly 700-subject first cohort, a separate validation cohort of over a hundred different subjects was used. The study combined high-throughput TCR immunosequencing, statistical association of individual TCRs with disease status, and machine learning to predict cytomegalovirus infection status. A later analysis re-analyzed previously published TCR beta repertoires from 600 to 850 donors and added high-resolution HLA genotyping to study TCR occurrence patterns. In the later analysis, no new phenotypic data were used to find candidate immune exposures; instead, reliance was placed on TCR beta sequences and their occurrence across donors. In an earlier analysis of about 590 of the donors, high-throughput TCR beta sequencing was used to judge whether each TCR beta V gene segment behaved as functional or pseudogenic. Alongside the repertoire data, information on donor age, sex, ethnicity and CMV serostatus was compiled. A later genetic analysis used genome-wide SNP genotypes for about 55% of the 666 donors, treating that subset as a discovery cohort. All discovery cohort repertoires had been generated on a single sequencing platform. HLA typing included class I and class II loci at four-digit resolution. The number of donors typed differed by locus, with 629-630 for A, B, C, DRB1 and DQB1, around 560 for DQA1, 600 to 610 for DPA1, and some 440 for DPB1. Roughly 5 DR-DQ haplotypes were handled as single units for association and clustering, since linkage in the cohort was strong. On average, 235,054 unique TCR beta nucleotide sequences were sequenced per donor among some 430 genotyped donors of the cohort, with around 19% of those sequences being non-productive. Here is what the overall study found, with its caveats: A later analysis reported that several top co-occurrence clusters appeared linked to parvovirus B19, influenza, CMV and Epstein-Barr virus. A further reported finding was that TCR beta sequences accurately predicted the HLA-A and HLA-B alleles for most subjects in the first cohort. Sequencing depth was assumed to be roughly uniform across donors in the presence/absence analyses, though that assumption may not hold. In an earlier analysis of 587 of the donors, most TCR beta V segments appeared in productive rearrangements about 87% or about 30% of the time, broadly matching IMGT annotations. A later analysis associated 16,951 TCR beta sequences with specific HLA alleles at a false discovery rate of 0.05. Compared with equally common non-associated chains, HLA-associated TCR beta chains in a later analysis were more clonally expanded and had lower generation probabilities. In this cohort, only TCR beta chains were sequenced, and detectable features were limited by the absence of alpha or paired-chain data. Because counts were too low, about 18 rarely observed V segments, including chromosome 9 orphons, were excluded from the earlier analysis of 587 of the donors. According to the authors, the approach could potentially be generalized to other disease states and immunological phenotypes. An association between a missense DCLRE1C variant and V-gene and J-gene trimming of TCR beta chains was found in a later genetic analysis and replicated in an independent cohort. A later genetic analysis reported fewer N-insertions in productive TCRs among donors in an Asian-associated ancestry cluster than the roughly 650-donor mean. For the cohort, immune exposure information was limited to CMV serostatus. The 87-base-pair reads could not distinguish some IMGT-functional V segments, including TRBV6-2 and TRBV6-3, so those segments were excluded. In vitro tests confirmed that a few of the cytomegalovirus-associated TCR beta chains recognize cytomegalovirus antigens. Correlated functional status among segregating V segments might reflect linkage disequilibrium, but an unknown experimental factor could not be ruled out. Because HLA typing was unavailable for some donors at each locus, only the typed subset was used in association tests. A cluster of highly shared sequence variants was judged likely to be a technical artifact of the sequencing pipeline. According to a later analysis, TCR association rates differed among HLA loci, with DRB1 alleles showing the most associated TCRs and HLA-C alleles showing the fewest. Most TCR sequences were observed very rarely across donors, whereas some public TCRs were present in many individuals. The classifier was reported to diagnose cytomegalovirus status with high specificity and sensitivity in both the original cohort and the validation cohort. The study gave a list of some 150 TCR beta chains associated with cytomegalovirus. Assigning TCR associations to individual alleles was difficult when HLA alleles, especially DR and DQ, strongly co-occurred. In a later analysis, most CMV-associated TCR beta chains were found to appear HLA-restricted, with HLA associations seemingly driven largely by CMV exposure.

Input material: PBMCs. The rearranged chain carries TRBV7-9 and TRBJ2-5, with 12 junctional bases fitting TRBD2. The TCR was taken from a middle-aged man in good health and CMV-seronegative. The CDR3 here reads CASTQLAGGGETQYF. The DNA sequence reads TGTGCCAGCACCCAACTAGCGGGGGGTGGAGAGACCCAGTACTTC.